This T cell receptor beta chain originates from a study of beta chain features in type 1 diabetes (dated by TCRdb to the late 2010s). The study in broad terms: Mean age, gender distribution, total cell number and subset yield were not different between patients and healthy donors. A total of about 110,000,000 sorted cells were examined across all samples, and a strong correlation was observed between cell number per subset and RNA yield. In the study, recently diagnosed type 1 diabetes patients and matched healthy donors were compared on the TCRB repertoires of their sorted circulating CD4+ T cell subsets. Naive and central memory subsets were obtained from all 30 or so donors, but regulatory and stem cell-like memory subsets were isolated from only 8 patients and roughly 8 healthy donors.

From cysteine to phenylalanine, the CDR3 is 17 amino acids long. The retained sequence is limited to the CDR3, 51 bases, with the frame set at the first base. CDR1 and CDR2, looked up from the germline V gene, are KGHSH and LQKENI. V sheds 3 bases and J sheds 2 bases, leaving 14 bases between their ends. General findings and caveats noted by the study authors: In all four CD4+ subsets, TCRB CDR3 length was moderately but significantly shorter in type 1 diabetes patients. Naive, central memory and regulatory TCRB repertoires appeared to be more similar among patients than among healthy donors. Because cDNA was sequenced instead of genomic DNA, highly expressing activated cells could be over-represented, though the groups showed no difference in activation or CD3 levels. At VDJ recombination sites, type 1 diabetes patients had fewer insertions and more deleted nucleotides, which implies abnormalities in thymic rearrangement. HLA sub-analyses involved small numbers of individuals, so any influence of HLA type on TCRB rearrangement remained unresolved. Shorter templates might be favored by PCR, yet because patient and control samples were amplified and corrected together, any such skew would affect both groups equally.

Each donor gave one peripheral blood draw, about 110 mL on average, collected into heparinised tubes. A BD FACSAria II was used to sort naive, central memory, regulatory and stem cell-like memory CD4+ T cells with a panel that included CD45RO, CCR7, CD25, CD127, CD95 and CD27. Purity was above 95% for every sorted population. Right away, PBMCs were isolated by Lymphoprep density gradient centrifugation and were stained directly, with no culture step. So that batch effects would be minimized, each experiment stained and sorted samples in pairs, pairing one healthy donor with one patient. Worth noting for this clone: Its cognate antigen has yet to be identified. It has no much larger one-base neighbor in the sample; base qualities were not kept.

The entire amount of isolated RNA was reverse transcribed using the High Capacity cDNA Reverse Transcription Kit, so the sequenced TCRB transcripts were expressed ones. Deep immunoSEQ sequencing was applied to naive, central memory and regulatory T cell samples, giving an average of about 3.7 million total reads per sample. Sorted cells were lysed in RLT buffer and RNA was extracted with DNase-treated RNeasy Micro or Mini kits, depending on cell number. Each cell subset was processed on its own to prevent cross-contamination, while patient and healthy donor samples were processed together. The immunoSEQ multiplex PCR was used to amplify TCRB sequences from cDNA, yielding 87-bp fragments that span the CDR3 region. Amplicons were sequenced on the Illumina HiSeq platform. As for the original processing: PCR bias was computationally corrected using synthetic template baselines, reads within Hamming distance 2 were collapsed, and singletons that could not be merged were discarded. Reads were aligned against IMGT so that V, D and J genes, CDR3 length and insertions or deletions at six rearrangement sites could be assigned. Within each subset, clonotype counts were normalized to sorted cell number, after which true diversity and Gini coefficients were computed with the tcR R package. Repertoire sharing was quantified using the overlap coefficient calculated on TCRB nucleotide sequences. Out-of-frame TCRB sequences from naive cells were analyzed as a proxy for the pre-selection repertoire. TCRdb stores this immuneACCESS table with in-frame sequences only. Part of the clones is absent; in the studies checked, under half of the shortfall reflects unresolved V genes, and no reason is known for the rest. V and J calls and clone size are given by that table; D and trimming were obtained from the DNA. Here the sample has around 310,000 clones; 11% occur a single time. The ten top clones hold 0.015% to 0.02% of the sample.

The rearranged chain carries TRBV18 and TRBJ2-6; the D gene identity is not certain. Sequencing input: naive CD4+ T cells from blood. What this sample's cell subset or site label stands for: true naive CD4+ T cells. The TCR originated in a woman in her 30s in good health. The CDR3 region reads CASSPNGAVAGANVLTF. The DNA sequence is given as TGTGCCAGCTCACCGAACGGTGCTGTCGCTGGGGCCAACGTCCTGACTTTC.